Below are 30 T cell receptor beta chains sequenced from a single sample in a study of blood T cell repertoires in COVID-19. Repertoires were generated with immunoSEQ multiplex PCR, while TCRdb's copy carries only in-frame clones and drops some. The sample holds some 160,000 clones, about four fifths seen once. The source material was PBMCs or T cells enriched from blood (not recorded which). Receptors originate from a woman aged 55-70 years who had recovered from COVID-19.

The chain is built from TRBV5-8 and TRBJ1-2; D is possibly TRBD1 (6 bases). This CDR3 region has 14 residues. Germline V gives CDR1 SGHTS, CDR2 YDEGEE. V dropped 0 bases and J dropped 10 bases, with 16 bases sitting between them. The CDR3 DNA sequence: TGTGCCAGCAGCTTGGCCGGGACACCCAGTTCCTACACCTTC. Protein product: CASSLAGTPSSYTF.

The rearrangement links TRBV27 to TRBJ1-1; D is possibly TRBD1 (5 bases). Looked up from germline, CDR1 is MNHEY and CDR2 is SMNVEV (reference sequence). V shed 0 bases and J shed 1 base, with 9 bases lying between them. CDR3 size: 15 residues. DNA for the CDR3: TGTGCCAGCAGTTTATCGATGCAGGGGAACACTGAAGCTTTCTTT. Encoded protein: CASSLSMQGNTEAFF.

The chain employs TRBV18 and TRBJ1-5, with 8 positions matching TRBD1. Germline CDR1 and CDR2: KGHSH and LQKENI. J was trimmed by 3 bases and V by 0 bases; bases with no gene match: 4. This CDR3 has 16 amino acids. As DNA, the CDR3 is TGTGCCAGCTCACCACCCGACAGGGGTCCCAATCAGCCCCAGCATTTT. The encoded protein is CASSPPDRGPNQPQHF.

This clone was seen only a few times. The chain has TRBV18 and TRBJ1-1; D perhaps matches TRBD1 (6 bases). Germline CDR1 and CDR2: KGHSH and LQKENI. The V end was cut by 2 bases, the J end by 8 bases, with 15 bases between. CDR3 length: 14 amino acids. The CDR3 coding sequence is TGTGCCAGCTCACCAGGACAGCAGGTCGCCGAAGCTTTCTTT. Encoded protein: CASSPGQQVAEAFF.

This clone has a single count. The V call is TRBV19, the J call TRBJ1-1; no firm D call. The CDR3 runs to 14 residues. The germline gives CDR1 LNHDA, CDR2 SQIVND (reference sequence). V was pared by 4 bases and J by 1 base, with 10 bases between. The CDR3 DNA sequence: TGTGCCAGTAGTACCCGGACTGGGAACACTGAAGCTTTCTTT. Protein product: CASSTRTGNTEAFF.

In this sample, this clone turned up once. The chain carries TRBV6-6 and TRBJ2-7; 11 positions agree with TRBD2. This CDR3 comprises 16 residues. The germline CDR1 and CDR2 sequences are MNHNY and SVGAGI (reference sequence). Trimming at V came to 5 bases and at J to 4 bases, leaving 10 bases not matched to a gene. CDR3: CASSGRTGLAAYEQYF. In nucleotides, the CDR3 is TGTGCCAGCAGTGGGAGGACGGGACTAGCGGCGTACGAGCAGTACTTC.

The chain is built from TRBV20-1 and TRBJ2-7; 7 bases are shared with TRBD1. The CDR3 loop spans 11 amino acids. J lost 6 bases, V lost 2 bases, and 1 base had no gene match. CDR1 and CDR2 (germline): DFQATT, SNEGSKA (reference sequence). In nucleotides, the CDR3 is TGCAGTGCTAGATCAGGGGGCGAGCAGTACTTC. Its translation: CSARSGGEQYF.

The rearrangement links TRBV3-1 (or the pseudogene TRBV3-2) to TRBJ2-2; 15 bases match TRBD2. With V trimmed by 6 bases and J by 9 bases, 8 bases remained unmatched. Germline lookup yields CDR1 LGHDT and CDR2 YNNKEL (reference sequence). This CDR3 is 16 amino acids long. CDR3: CASSRTSGGGNRELFF. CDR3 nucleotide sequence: TGTGCCAGCAGTCGGACTAGCGGGGGGGGGAACCGGGAGCTGTTTTTT.

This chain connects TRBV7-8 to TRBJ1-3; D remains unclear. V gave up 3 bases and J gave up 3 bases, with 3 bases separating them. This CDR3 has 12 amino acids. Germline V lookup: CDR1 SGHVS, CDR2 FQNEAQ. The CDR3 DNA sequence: TGTGCCAGCAGCTTCAGTGGAAACACCATATATTTT. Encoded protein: CASSFSGNTIYF.

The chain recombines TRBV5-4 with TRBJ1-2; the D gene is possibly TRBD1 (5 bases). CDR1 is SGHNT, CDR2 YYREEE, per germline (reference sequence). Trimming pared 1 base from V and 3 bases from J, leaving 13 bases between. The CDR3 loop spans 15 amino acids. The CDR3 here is CASSLLGGTDYGYTF. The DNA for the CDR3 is TGTGCCAGCAGCTTGTTGGGGGGGACGGACTATGGCTACACCTTC.

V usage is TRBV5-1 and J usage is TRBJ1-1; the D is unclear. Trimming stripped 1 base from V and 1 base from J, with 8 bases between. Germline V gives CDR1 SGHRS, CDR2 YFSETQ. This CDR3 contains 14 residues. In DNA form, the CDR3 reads TGCGCCAGCAGCTTGAGCGGCCCGAACACTGAAGCTTTCTTT. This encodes CASSLSGPNTEAFF.

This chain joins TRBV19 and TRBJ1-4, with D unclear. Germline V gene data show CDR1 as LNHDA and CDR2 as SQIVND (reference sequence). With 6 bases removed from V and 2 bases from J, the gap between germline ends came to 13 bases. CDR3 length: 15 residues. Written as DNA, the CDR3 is TGTGCCAGTAGCCCGGGTCCTGGGACTAATGAAAAACTGTTTTTT. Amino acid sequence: CASSPGPGTNEKLFF.

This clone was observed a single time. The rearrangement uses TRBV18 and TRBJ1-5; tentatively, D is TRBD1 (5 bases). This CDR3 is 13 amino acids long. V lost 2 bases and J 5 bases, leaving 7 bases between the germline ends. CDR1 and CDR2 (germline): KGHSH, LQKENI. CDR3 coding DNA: TGTGCCAGCTCACCAAAAGGGGATCAGCCCCAGCATTTT. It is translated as CASSPKGDQPQHF.

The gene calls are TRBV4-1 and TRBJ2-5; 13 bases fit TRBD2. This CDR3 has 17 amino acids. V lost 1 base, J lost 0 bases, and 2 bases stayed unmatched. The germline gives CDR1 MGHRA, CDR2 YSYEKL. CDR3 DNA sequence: TGCGCCAGCAGCCAAGTCGGGACTAGCGGGGACCAAGAGACCCAGTACTTC. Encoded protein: CASSQVGTSGDQETQYF.

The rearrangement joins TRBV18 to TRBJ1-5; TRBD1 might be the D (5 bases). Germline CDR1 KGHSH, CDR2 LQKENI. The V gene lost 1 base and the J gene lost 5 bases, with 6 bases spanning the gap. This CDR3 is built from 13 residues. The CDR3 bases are TGTGCCAGCTCACCACAGGGGCATCAGCCCCAGCATTTT. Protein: CASSPQGHQPQHF.

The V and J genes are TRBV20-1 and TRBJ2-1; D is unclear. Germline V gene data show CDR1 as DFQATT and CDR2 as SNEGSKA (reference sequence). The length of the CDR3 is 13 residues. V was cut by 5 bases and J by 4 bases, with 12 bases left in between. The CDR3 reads CSARGPRYNEQFF. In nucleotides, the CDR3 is TGCAGTGCTCGTGGGCCTAGGTACAATGAGCAGTTCTTC.

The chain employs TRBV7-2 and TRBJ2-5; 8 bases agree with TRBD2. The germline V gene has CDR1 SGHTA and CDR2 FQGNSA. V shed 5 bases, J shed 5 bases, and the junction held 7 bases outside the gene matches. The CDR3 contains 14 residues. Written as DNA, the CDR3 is TGTGCCAGCAGCGCCGGGGGGGCTCGGGAGACCCAGTACTTC. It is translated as CASSAGGARETQYF. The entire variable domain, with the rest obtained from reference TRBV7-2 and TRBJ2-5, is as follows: GAGVSQSPSNKVTEKGKDVELRCDPISGHTALYWYRQSLGQGLEFLIYFQGNSAPDKSGLPSDRFSAERTGGSVSTLTIQRTQQEDSAVYLCASSAGGARETQYFGPGTRLLVL.

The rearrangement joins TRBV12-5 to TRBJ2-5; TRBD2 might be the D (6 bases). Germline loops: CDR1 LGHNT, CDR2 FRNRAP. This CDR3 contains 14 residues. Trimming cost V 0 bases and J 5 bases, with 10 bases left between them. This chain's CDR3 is CASGLVGGLETQYF. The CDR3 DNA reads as TGTGCTAGTGGTTTGGTCGGGGGTCTGGAGACCCAGTACTTC.

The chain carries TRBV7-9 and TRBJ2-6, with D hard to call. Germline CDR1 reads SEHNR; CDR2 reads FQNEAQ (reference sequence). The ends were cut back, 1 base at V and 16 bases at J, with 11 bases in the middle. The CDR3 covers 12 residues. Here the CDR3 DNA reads TGTGCCAGCAGCTTAGGGCCCACGAAACTGACTTTC. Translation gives CASSLGPTKLTF.

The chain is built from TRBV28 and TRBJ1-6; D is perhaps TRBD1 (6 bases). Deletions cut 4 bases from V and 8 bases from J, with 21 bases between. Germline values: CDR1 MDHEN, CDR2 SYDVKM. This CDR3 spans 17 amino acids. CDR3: CASSSTGTPSTHSPLHF. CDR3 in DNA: TGTGCCAGCAGTTCAACCGGGACACCAAGTACCCATTCACCCCTCCACTTT. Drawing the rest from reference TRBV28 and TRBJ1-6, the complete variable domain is DVKVTQSSRYLVKRTGEKVFLECVQDMDHENMFWYRQDPGLGLRLIYFSYDVKMKEKGDIPEGYSVSREKKERFSLILESASTNQTSMYLCASSSTGTPSTHSPLHFGNGTRLTVT.

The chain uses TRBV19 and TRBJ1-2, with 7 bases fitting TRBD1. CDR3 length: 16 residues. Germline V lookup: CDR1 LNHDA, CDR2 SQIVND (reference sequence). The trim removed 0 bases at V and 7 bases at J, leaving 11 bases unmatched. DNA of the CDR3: TGTGCCAGTAGTATAGATCACGCAGGGGGTGATCGTGGCTACACCTTC. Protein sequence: CASSIDHAGGDRGYTF.

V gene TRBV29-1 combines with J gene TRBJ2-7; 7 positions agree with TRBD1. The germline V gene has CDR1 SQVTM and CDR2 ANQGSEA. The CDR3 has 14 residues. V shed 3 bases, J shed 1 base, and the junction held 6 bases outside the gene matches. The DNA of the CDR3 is TGCAGCGTTGAGAGATGGACAGGTTCCTACGAGCAGTACTTC. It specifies CSVERWTGSYEQYF.

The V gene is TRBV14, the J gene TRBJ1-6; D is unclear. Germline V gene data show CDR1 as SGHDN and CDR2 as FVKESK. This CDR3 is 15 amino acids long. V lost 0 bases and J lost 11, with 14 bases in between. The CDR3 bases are TGTGCCAGCAGCCAAGAGATCATGGGGAGAACACCCCTCCACTTT. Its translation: CASSQEIMGRTPLHF.

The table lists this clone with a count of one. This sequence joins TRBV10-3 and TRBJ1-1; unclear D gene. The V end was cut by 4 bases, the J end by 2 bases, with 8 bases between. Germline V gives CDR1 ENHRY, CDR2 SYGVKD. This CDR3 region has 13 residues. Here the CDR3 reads CAISALGNTEAFF. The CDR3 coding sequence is TGTGCCATCAGTGCGTTGGGCAACACTGAAGCTTTCTTT.

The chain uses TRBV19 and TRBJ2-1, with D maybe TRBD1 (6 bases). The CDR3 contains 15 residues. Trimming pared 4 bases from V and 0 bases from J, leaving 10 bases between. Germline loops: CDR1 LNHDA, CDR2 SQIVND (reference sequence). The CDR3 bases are TGTGCCAGTAGTACCGACAGGTCCTCCTACAATGAGCAGTTCTTC. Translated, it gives CASSTDRSSYNEQFF. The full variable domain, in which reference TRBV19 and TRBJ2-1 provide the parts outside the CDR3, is DGGITQSPKYLFRKEGQNVTLSCEQNLNHDAMYWYRQDPGQGLRLIYYSQIVNDFQKGDIAEGYSVSREKKESFPLTVTSAQKNPTAFYLCASSTDRSSYNEQFFGPGTRLTVL.

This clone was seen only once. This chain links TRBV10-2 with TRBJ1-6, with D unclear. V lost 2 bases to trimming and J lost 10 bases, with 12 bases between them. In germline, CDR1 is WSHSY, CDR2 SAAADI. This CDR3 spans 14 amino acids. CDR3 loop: CASSEGRFSSPLHF. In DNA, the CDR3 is TGCGCCAGCAGTGAGGGCAGATTCTCCTCACCCCTCCACTTT.

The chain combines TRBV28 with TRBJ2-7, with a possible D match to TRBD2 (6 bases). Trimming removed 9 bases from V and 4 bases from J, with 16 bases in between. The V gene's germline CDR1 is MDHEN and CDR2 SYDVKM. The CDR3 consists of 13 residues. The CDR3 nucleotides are TGTGCCAGTTCGCGGGGCATTAGATACGAGCAGTACTTC. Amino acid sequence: CASSRGIRYEQYF.

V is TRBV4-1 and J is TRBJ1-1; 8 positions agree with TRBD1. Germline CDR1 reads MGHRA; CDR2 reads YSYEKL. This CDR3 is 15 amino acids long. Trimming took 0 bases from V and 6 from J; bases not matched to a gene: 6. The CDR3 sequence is CASSQEPGQGAEAFF. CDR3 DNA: TGCGCCAGCAGCCAAGAGCCCGGACAGGGCGCTGAAGCTTTCTTT.

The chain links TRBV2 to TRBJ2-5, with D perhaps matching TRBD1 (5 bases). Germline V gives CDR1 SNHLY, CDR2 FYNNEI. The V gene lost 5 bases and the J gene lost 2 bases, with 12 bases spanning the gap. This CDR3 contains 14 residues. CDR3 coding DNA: TGTGCCAGCAGTCTGGACACCGGGCAAGAGACCCAGTACTTC. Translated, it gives CASSLDTGQETQYF.

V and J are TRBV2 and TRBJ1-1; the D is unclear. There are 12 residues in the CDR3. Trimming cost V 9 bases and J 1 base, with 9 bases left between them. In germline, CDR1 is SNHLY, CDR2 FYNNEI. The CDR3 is CARADWNTEAFF. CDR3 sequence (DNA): TGTGCCAGGGCAGACTGGAACACTGAAGCTTTCTTT.